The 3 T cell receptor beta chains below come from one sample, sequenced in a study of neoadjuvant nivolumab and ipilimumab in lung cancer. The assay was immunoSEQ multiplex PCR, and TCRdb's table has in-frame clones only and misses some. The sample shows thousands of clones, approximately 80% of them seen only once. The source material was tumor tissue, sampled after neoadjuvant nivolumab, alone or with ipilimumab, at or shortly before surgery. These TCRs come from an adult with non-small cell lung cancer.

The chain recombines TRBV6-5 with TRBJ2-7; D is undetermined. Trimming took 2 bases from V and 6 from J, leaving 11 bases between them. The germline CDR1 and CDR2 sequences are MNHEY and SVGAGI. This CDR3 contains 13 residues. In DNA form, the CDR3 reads TGTGCCAGCAGTTACGCAGGCTGGGCCGAGCAGTACTTC. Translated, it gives CASSYAGWAEQYF.

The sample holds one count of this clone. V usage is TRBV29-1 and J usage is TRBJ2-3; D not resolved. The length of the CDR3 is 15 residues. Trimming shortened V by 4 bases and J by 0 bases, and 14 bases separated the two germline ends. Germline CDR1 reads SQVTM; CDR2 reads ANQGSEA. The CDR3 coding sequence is TGCAGCGTTGTGAAGGGTTTTACTAGCACAGATACGCAGTATTTT. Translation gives CSVVKGFTSTDTQYF.

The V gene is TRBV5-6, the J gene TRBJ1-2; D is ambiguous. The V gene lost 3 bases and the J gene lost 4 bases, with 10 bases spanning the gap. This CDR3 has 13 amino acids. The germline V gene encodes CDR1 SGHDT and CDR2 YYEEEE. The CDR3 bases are TGTGCCAGCAGCTACACGGGGTCCTATGGCTACACCTTC. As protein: CASSYTGSYGYTF.